This T cell receptor (beta chain) was observed in a study of HIV-infected children after antiretroviral therapy interruption. Study-level background: Continuous-treatment samples came from weeks 0, 48 and 150.

RNA-based 3' RACE libraries used unique molecular identifiers. MiXCR was run by TCRdb on the 3' RACE reads, yielding one entry per CDR3 protein. The data contain about 86,000 distinct CDR3 sequences, approximately 6.9% of them seen just once; the ten biggest clones take up 0.9% to 1.3%. Treatment specified: PENTA 11 planned treatment interruption arm or continuous ART arm. Overall study results and limits: Naive CD4+ Gini coefficient rose by interruption end, suggesting clonal expansion.

This CDR3 contains 13 residues. Trimming removed 8 bases from V and 4 bases from J, with 14 bases in between. The germline V gene encodes CDR1 MNHNS and CDR2 SASEGT. This clonotype was observed a handful of times. What it recognizes is unknown. The clonotype originates from a pool of human donors with HIV. The source material was CD45RA+ CD4+ T cells from PBMCs, pooled from several time points, sampled from a donor given antiretroviral therapy, either interrupted or continuous. Sample subset: naive CD4+ CD45RA+ CD45RO- T cells. V gene TRBV6-1 combines with J gene TRBJ1-1; maybe TRBD1 (5 bases). The CDR3 here is CASRSRGSTEAFF. The CDR3 nucleotides read TGTGCCAGCCGGTCGAGGGGAAGCACTGAAGCTTTCTTT.